These T cell receptor beta chains were read from a single sample in a study of cytomegalovirus exposure and HLA in healthy donors. The data were produced by immunoSEQ multiplex PCR, yet TCRdb's version contains in-frame clones alone and is incomplete. The data contain 100,000 to 150,000 clones, approximately 80% of them seen just once; the ten biggest clones take up roughly 3.9%. The sequencing sample was made of PBMCs. These receptors were obtained from a male donor in good health and CMV-seropositive. The CDR3 runs from the conserved cysteine through the conserved F or W. D genes are given only for firm matches. Clone size, where shown, is once, few, many, or a class for clones that have expanded.

V	J	D	size	DNA	CDR3
TRBV6-5	TRBJ1-3	.	.	TGTGCCAGCAGTTACTCGTGGGGGGTGAGTGGAAACACCATATATTTT	CASSYSWGVSGNTIYF
TRBV5-1	TRBJ2-1	TRBD2	.	TGCGCCAGCAGCTTTGGACTAGCGGGAGGCTTATATGATGAGCAGTTCTTC	CASSFGLAGGLYDEQFF
TRBV19	TRBJ2-7	TRBD2	.	TGTGCCAGTAGTATAGGGGCTAGCGGGACCTACGAGCAGTACTTC	CASSIGASGTYEQYF
TRBV18	TRBJ1-2	TRBD1	.	TGTGCCAGCTCACCAAGTCAGGGGGCTGGTTTCGATGGCTACACCTTC	CASSPSQGAGFDGYTF
TRBV11-2	TRBJ2-3	TRBD2	.	TGTGCCAGCAGCTTAGTCGGGGGAGGGGATACGCAGTATTTT	CASSLVGGGDTQYF
TRBV7-2	TRBJ2-7	.	.	TGTGCCAGCAGGGCCGCAGGTTTCTACGAGCAGTACTTC	CASRAAGFYEQYF
TRBV30	TRBJ2-3	TRBD1	.	TGTGCCTGGAACACAGGGGCAGATACGCAGTATTTT	CAWNTGADTQYF
TRBV15	TRBJ2-3	.	.	TGTGCCACCAGCGCCCAACTTGATTCCAATACGCAGTATTTT	CATSAQLDSNTQYF
TRBV28	TRBJ1-2	TRBD1	.	TGTGCCAGCTTAGGGACAGGTCGCTATGGCTACACCTTC	CASLGTGRYGYTF
TRBV5-4	TRBJ2-2	TRBD1	.	TGTGCCAGCAGCTTGGAACAGGGGTTCGGGGAGCTGTTTTTT	CASSLEQGFGELFF
TRBV5-6	TRBJ1-6	TRBD1	.	TGTGCCAGCAGCTCACCGGGACAGGGGGCGCGTTCACCCCTCCACTTT	CASSSPGQGARSPLHF
TRBV28	TRBJ2-7	.	.	TGTGCCAGCAGTTTAAGGGGTACCTACGAGCAGTACTTC	CASSLRGTYEQYF
TRBV7-2	TRBJ1-2	TRBD1	few	TGTGCCAGCAGCTTAGAGGGGGCCGATGGCTACACCTTC	CASSLEGADGYTF
TRBV19	TRBJ1-5	TRBD1	.	TGTGCCAGTAGTGACGGGACAGGGGAGAACCAGCCCCAGCATTTT	CASSDGTGENQPQHF
TRBV6-5	TRBJ2-2	TRBD1	.	TGTGCCACCCGCCCCGGGACAGGGGGCAAGAAGCTGTTTTTT	CATRPGTGGKKLFF
TRBV29-1	TRBJ1-1	.	.	TGCAGCGTTGATGCCGGACAGCGAAAAATTCTGAACACTGAAGCTTTCTTT	CSVDAGQRKILNTEAFF
TRBV7-3	TRBJ2-1	TRBD1	once	TGTGCCAGCAGCAAGGACAGGGGTCCGGACAATGAGCAGTTCTTC	CASSKDRGPDNEQFF
TRBV19	TRBJ2-3	.	.	TGTGCCAGTAGTATGATGGGCCAGCCCTCAGATACGCAGTATTTT	CASSMMGQPSDTQYF
TRBV5-1	TRBJ2-7	TRBD2	.	TGCGCCAGCAGCTCAACGACTAGCGGTTTATACGAGCAGTACTTC	CASSSTTSGLYEQYF
TRBV9	TRBJ2-5	TRBD2	.	TGTGCCAGCAGCGGGACTTTAGCGGGAGGAGAGACCCAGTACTTC	CASSGTLAGGETQYF
TRBV27	TRBJ2-7	TRBD1	.	TGTGCCAGCAGTCTACAGGGGTACGAGCAGTACTTC	CASSLQGYEQYF
TRBV5-8	TRBJ1-1	.	.	TGTGCCAGCAGCGTAGGACAGAGGAACACTGAAGCTTTCTTT	CASSVGQRNTEAFF
TRBV29-1	TRBJ2-2	TRBD2	.	TGCAGCGTTGGGGGGGGGAACACCGGGGAGCTGTTTTTT	CSVGGGNTGELFF
TRBV2	TRBJ2-3	TRBD2	few	TGTGCCAGCACCACAGCTAGCGGGGGTTCAGATACGCAGTATTTT	CASTTASGGSDTQYF
TRBV7-9	TRBJ2-5	TRBD1	.	TGTTCCAGCAGCAGTCAGGGGGCTGAGACCCAGTACTTC	CSSSSQGAETQYF
TRBV9	TRBJ2-2	.	.	TGTGCCAGCAGCGCCCGCCGGGTCGGGGAGCTGTTTTTT	CASSARRVGELFF
TRBV28	TRBJ2-5	TRBD1	.	TGTGCCAGCAGTTCCGGACAGGGGGGGACCCAGTACTTC	CASSSGQGGTQYF
TRBV6-5	TRBJ2-2	.	.	TGTGCCAGCAGGGGGCAGAGCACCGGGGAGCTGTTTTTT	CASRGQSTGELFF
TRBV6-1	TRBJ2-7	TRBD1	.	TGTGCCAGCAGTGATCCCCCGGGACAGGGGCCTTACGAGCAGTACTTC	CASSDPPGQGPYEQYF
TRBV7-8	TRBJ2-1	TRBD2	.	TGTGCCAGCAGCTTATCTCGGCGCCTGCGGGAGGGCTCGGAGGATGAGCAGTTCTTC	CASSLSRRLREGSEDEQFF
TRBV25-1	TRBJ2-5	TRBD1	once	TGTGCCAGCAGTGATCGGACAGGGCAAGAGACCCAGTACTTC	CASSDRTGQETQYF
TRBV13	TRBJ2-5	.	.	TGTGCCAGCAGCTTATATCAGGTCTCAGAGACCCAGTACTTC	CASSLYQVSETQYF
TRBV7-9	TRBJ2-1	TRBD2	once	TGTGCCAGCAGCTACGGACTAGCGGGAGGGAACTCCTACAATGAGCAGTTCTTC	CASSYGLAGGNSYNEQFF
TRBV4-2	TRBJ2-5	TRBD1	.	TGTGCCAGCAGCCAACCTGGGGACAGCCAAGAGACCCAGTACTTC	CASSQPGDSQETQYF
TRBV28	TRBJ1-2	.	.	TGTGCCAGCAGTCTATACCAGGGGAACTATGGCTACACCTTC	CASSLYQGNYGYTF
TRBV7-2	TRBJ2-7	.	.	TGTGCCAGCAGCCCACAAACCTACGAGCAGTACTTC	CASSPQTYEQYF
TRBV2	TRBJ2-3	.	.	TGTGCCAGCAGTGAATCGGAGGGAATCACAGATACGCAGTATTTT	CASSESEGITDTQYF
TRBV2	TRBJ2-1	TRBD2	.	TGTGCCATCCTAACTGGGCTAGCGGGATTGAATGAGCAGTTCTTC	CAILTGLAGLNEQFF
TRBV30	TRBJ1-2	.	.	TGTGCCTGGAGTGTGATCCGGACAGACCAGGGCTACACCTTC	CAWSVIRTDQGYTF
TRBV4-1	TRBJ2-7	.	.	TGCGCCAGCAGCCAAGGTCCATCCTACGAGCAGTACTTC	CASSQGPSYEQYF
TRBV7-8	TRBJ2-1	TRBD2	.	TGTGCCAGCAGCCTTATCATAGCGGGAGGGTGGAATGAGCAGTTCTTC	CASSLIIAGGWNEQFF
TRBV6-1	TRBJ1-5	.	.	TGTGCCAGCAGTGAAGCGGGGGGAGTGGTAAGTCAGCCCCAGCATTTT	CASSEAGGVVSQPQHF
TRBV4-1	TRBJ2-7	TRBD1	.	TGCGCCAGCAGCCAGGGACCGGGACAGGGGGCCTACGAGCAGTACTTC	CASSQGPGQGAYEQYF
TRBV4-2	TRBJ1-5	.	.	TGTGCCAGCAGCCAAGATCTCCATCAGCCCCAGCATTTT	CASSQDLHQPQHF
TRBV20-1	TRBJ2-3	.	.	TGCAGTGCCAACAGGAAGGATACGCAGTATTTT	CSANRKDTQYF
TRBV29-1	TRBJ2-1	TRBD1	.	TGCAGCGTTGAGGGGGACAGGAACTCCTACAATGAGCAGTTCTTC	CSVEGDRNSYNEQFF
TRBV15	TRBJ2-7	.	.	TGTGCCACCAGCAGAGAGAAGAGGTACGAGCAGTACTTC	CATSREKRYEQYF
TRBV6-1	TRBJ2-3	TRBD2	.	TGTGCCAGCAGTGAAGTGAATAGCGGGGGGGCCTTAGATACGCAGTATTTT	CASSEVNSGGALDTQYF
TRBV15	TRBJ2-7	.	.	TGTGCCACCAGCAGAGGGGCCTCCTCCTACGAGCAGTACTTC	CATSRGASSYEQYF
TRBV9	TRBJ1-2	.	.	TGTGCCAGCAGCGGCGTCCAATTTAGGCAGGGGACCTATGGCTACACCTTC	CASSGVQFRQGTYGYTF
TRBV18	TRBJ1-1	.	.	TGTGCCAGCTCTAGACCGGGTGGGGCGCGAACTGAAGCTTTCTTT	CASSRPGGARTEAFF